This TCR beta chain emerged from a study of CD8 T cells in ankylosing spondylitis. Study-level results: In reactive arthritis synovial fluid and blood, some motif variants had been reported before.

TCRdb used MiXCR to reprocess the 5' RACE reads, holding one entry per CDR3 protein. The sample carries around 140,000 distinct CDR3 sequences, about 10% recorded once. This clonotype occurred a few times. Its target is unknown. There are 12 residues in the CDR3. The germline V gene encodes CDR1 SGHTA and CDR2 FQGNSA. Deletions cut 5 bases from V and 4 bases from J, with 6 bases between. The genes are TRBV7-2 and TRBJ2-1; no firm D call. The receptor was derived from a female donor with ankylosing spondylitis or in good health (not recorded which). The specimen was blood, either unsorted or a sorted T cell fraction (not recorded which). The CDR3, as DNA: TGTGCCAGCAGCCCGGCGTACAATGAGCAGTTCTTC. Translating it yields CASSPAYNEQFF.